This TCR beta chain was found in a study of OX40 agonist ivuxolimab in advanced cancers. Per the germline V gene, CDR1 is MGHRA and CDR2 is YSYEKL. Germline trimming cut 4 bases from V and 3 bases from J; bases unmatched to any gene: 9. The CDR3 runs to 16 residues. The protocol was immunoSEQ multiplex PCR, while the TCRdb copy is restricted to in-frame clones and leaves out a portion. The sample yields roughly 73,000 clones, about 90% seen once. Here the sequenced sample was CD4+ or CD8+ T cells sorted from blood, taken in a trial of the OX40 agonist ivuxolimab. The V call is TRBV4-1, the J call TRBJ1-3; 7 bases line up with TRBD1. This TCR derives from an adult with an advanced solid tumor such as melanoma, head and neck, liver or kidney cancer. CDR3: CASSPTRQGNGNTIYF. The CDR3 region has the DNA TGCGCCAGCAGCCCCACCCGACAGGGCAATGGAAACACCATATATTTT.